The T cell receptor (beta chain) described here comes from a study of blood T cell repertoires in COVID-19. Study in general: Samples came from the United States, Italy and Spain, spanning acute and convalescent COVID-19. The analysed material was cDNA or gDNA that came from T cells, B-cell-depleted T cells, or PBMCs.

This CDR3 has 15 amino acids. CDR1 is SNHLY and CDR2 is FYNNEI in the germline V gene. V lost 0 bases to trimming and J lost 7 bases, with 13 bases between them. The method was immunoSEQ multiplex PCR; TCRdb's version includes in-frame clones alone and lacks a portion of them. Seen here are around 78,000 clones, about nine tenths observed once, and the top ten hold 27%. This chain uses TRBV2 with TRBJ1-5; D might be TRBD1 (6 bases). This clonotype was sampled from a man aged 45 to 65 with active or convalescent COVID-19. The specimen was peripheral blood. The CDR3 spells CASSEAQGQGQPQHF. CDR3 in DNA: TGTGCCAGCAGTGAAGCGCAGGGACAAGGACAGCCCCAGCATTTT.